The sequence of this TCR beta chain was determined in a study of blood T cell repertoires in COVID-19 (TCRdb year 2020). Concerning the study at large: The collaborator samples originated in the United States, Italy and Spain and spanned the acute and convalescent phases of COVID-19. The prospective study material was composed of cDNA or gDNA derived from T cells, B-cell-depleted T cells, or PBMCs. Deeply sampled blood TCRbeta repertoires from subjects exposed to, actively infected with, or recovered from COVID-19 were included in the dataset. A freely available public database, intended as a resource for researchers studying the immune response to SARS-CoV-2, is where the repertoires were released. The samples were drawn from two sources: the first 160 participants of the ongoing ImmuneRACE study, and 1,200 or so subjects contributed by 6 global collaborators. Nearly every sample came with metadata listing a de-identified subject ID, COVID-19 status, age in years and sex. Where available, HLA class I and class II types were obtained from metadata supplied by the sample provider rather than from assay-based typing.

Study-level results and caveats: How much clinical and demographic metadata was included differed by source and by participant, and the metadata was provided uncurated.

By sample share, this clone is medium-sized (0.01 to 0.1%). The antigen this receptor binds is unknown. No much larger clone is present one base from it, and per-base qualities are unavailable. Participants in the prospective study were enrolled through a virtual design, were aged about 18 to 90 years, and lived in roughly 26 United States geographic areas. To assign participants to cohorts, the prospective study relied on clinical history that participants themselves reported in a screening survey and a study questionnaire. Each participant in the prospective study had whole blood, serum and a nasopharyngeal or oropharyngeal swab collected by mobile phlebotomists. Additional blood draws and questionnaires over an approximately two-month period could optionally be provided by prospective study participants. Before DNA extraction, prospective study blood samples were shipped either frozen or at room temperature.

TCRbeta CDR3 regions were amplified from genomic DNA by means of the immunoSEQ Assay, a bias-controlled multiplex PCR. The published analysis was carried out like this. The number of nucleated cells in each sample was estimated by amplification of reference gene primers within the assay. To quantify the absolute abundance of each unique TCRbeta CDR3 rearrangement, sequence reads were collapsed and filtered. For each sample, productive Simpson clonality was calculated as the square root of Simpson's diversity index over productive rearrangements. TCRdb's version of the immuneACCESS table is confined to in-frame rearrangements and falls short of the full clone set. An unresolved V gene accounts for under half of the shortfall where checked; the remainder is of unknown origin. The DNA was the basis for D and trimming; V, J and clone size are from that table. Counted in this sample were fewer than 300,000 clones; approximately 90% of them appeared once. The ten largest clones add up to about 2.1% of the sample.

From cysteine to phenylalanine, the CDR3 is 13 amino acids long. CDR3 DNA only is kept here, 39 bases in frame from base 1. Trimming accounts for 6 bases at V and 4 bases at J, while the number of junction bases matched to no gene is 3. CDR1 and CDR2, looked up from the germline V gene (reference sequence), are LNHDA and SQIVND. The chain was built from TRBV19 and TRBJ2-7; TRBD1 aligns with 10 central bases. The clonotype comes from a woman aged 40 to 49 with acute COVID-19. Sequencing was done on a sample of PBMCs or T cells enriched from blood (not recorded which). The nucleotides read TGTGCCAGTAGCTGGACAGGGGGGTACGAGCAGTACTTC. This sequence encodes CASSWTGGYEQYF.